Listed below are T cell receptor beta chains from one sample, sequenced in a study of identical twins. MiXCR was run by TCRdb on the 5' RACE reads, yielding one entry per CDR3 protein. The sample includes nearly 650,000 distinct CDR3 sequences, under 8.5% of them seen just once. These sequences were also reported in another study, on yellow fever vaccine responses in identical twins.

The sample comprised PBMCs. These receptors all stem from a woman aged 18-35 years in good health. CDR3s include the opening cysteine and the closing phenylalanine or tryptophan. A D gene is named only where the DNA matches it firmly. Expanded clones get a size class; other rows say once, few or many, or leave the size out.

TRBV7-9	TRBD2	.	TRBJ2-1	TGTGCCAGCAGCTTGGGGGCAGCGGGAGCCCTTTTGGATGTGCAGTTCTTC	CASSLGAAGALLDVQFF
TRBV5-1	.	few	TRBJ2-5	TGCGCCAGCAGCTTGTTGGGACTTCCCTTCCAAGAGACCCAGTACTTC	CASSLLGLPFQETQYF
TRBV7-9	TRBD2	many	TRBJ2-1	TGTGCCAGCAGCTTACTTGGACTAGCAGACAATGAGCAGTTCTTC	CASSLLGLADNEQFF
TRBV29-1	.	few	TRBJ1-2	TGCAGCGTGGGATACAGAACTAACTATGGCTACACCTTC	CSVGYRTNYGYTF
TRBV12-3/TRBV12-4	TRBD1	.	TRBJ2-1	TGTGCCAGCAGTTTAAGGCAGGGGGCCACCTACAATGAGCAGTTCTTC	CASSLRQGATYNEQFF
TRBV7-2	.	.	TRBJ1-2	TGTGCCAGCAGGCCGCCGGGGCTGGCTAACTATGGCTACACCTTC	CASRPPGLANYGYTF
TRBV7-9	.	.	TRBJ2-1	TGTGCCAGCAGCTCGGCTGGGCAGGTTGGCAATGAGCAGTTCTTC	CASSSAGQVGNEQFF
TRBV7-8	TRBD2	many	TRBJ2-1	TGTGCCAGCAGCTTAGTTCGGGAGGTGGAATTTGCGCCCAATGAGCAGTTCTTC	CASSLVREVEFAPNEQFF
TRBV20-1	TRBD2	many	TRBJ2-2	TGCAGTGCTAGAGTTGGGACTAGCGGCACCGGGGAGCTGTTTTTT	CSARVGTSGTGELFF
TRBV6-5	TRBD1	many	TRBJ2-1	TGTGCCAGCAGTTCGCTACCAGGGGGCAGTGAGCAGTTCTTC	CASSSLPGGSEQFF
TRBV10-3	TRBD1	.	TRBJ1-2	TGTGCCACCGGAAGGGACAGCCTTGGATATGGCTACACCTTC	CATGRDSLGYGYTF
TRBV5-6	.	.	TRBJ2-1	TGTGCCAGCAGCTTGACAGGGAGTCCCTACAATGAGCAGTTCTTC	CASSLTGSPYNEQFF
TRBV5-1	TRBD2	few	TRBJ2-5	TGCGCCAGCAGCTCGATTCCCGGGACTAGCGGGAGAGAGACCCAGTACTTC	CASSSIPGTSGRETQYF
TRBV20-1	TRBD2	.	TRBJ2-1	TGCTGTGCTAGAGATCGAGGAGCGGGAGGGTTCAATGAGCAGTTCTTC	CCARDRGAGGFNEQFF
TRBV7-9	.	many	TRBJ2-2	TGTGCCAGCAGCTTACGGACAACCACCGGGGAGCTGTTTTTT	CASSLRTTTGELFF
TRBV15	.	many	TRBJ2-1	TGTGCCACCAGCCGCCCCAGGGAAAAAGCCAATGAGCAGTTCTTC	CATSRPREKANEQFF
TRBV12-3/TRBV12-4	TRBD2	few	TRBJ2-3	TGTGCCAGCACCAAATACATACTAGCGGGAGGCGGGAATACGCAGTATTTT	CASTKYILAGGGNTQYF
TRBV20-1	TRBD2	.	TRBJ2-3	TGCAGTGCTAGTGATAGCGGGAGGGCCGCAGATACGCAGTATTTT	CSASDSGRAADTQYF
TRBV20-1	.	many	TRBJ2-3	TGCAGTGCTAGCCAGGGCTTCACAGATACGCAGTATTTT	CSASQGFTDTQYF
TRBV6-1	.	few	TRBJ1-6	TGTGCCACCCTAGACGGAGGGAGCTCCTATAATTCACCCCTCCACTTT	CATLDGGSSYNSPLHF